This T cell receptor beta chain was recovered during a study of blood T cell repertoires in COVID-19. Study-wide context: The United States, Italy and Spain supplied acute and convalescent COVID-19 samples.

Sequencing used immunoSEQ multiplex PCR; TCRdb keeps in-frame clones, though not all of them. The sample gives nearly 80,000 clones, about nine tenths of which show up once; 0.65% to 0.95% is in the top ten. As regards this clone: At one of its ends the junction is not consistent with the germline gene, which may arise from a read error.

Germline-derived CDR1 and CDR2 are SQVTM and ANQGSEA. The CDR3 extends over 14 amino acids. The clonotype originates from a woman older than 75 with acute or convalescent COVID-19. Source material: peripheral blood. The V gene is TRBV29-1, the J gene TRBJ2-3; 7 nucleotides line up with TRBD1. CDR3 region: CSVKDRAGADTQYF. The CDR3 DNA reads TGCAGCGTTAAAGACAGGGCCGGCGCAGATACGCAGTATTTT.